Following are 20 T cell receptor beta chains from one sample sequenced in a study of cytomegalovirus exposure and HLA in healthy donors. The PCR was carried out with 60 Vbeta primers and 13 Jbeta primers. Some clones are missing from TCRdb's copy, which holds only in-frame ones; the method was immunoSEQ multiplex PCR. The sample lists 240,000 or so clones, more than 75% seen once, with 5.4% in the top ten. Sample: PBMCs. The receptors were sampled from a woman aged 35 to 49 in good health and CMV-seropositive.

The V call is TRBV5-1, the J call TRBJ2-3; 7 nucleotides agree with TRBD1. The CDR3 consists of 15 residues. J was trimmed by 2 bases and V by 5 bases; bases with no gene match: 8. Germline CDR1 reads SGHRS; CDR2 reads YFSETQ. This CDR3 is CASSPGTAYTDTQYF. CDR3 in DNA: TGCGCCAGCAGTCCCGGGACAGCCTACACAGATACGCAGTATTTT.

The gene calls are TRBV5-1 and TRBJ1-6; TRBD1 might be the D (5 bases). V was trimmed by 2 bases and J by 10 bases, leaving 13 bases between them. Germline loops: CDR1 SGHRS, CDR2 YFSETQ. This CDR3 has 14 residues. The CDR3 coding sequence is TGCGCCAGCAGCTTTAGGGGTTTTGGGTCACCCCTCCACTTT. Protein sequence: CASSFRGFGSPLHF. Full variable domain (outside the CDR3, taken from reference TRBV5-1 and TRBJ1-6): KAGVTQTPRYLIKTRGQQVTLSCSPISGHRSVSWYQQTPGQGLQFLFEYFSETQRNKGNFPGRFSGRQFSNSRSEMNVSTLELGDSALYLCASSFRGFGSPLHFGNGTRLTVT.

This chain connects TRBV30 to TRBJ1-2, with TRBD1 as a possible D gene (5 bases). The V and J ends lost 0 bases and 4 bases respectively, with 15 bases between them. The germline CDR1 and CDR2 sequences are GTSNPN and SVGIG (reference sequence). The CDR3 has 15 amino acids. The CDR3: CAWSVGGGGGYGYTF. DNA for the CDR3: TGTGCCTGGAGTGTAGGCGGGGGTGGTGGCTATGGCTACACCTTC.

The gene calls are TRBV5-1 and TRBJ2-5; 8 nucleotides align to TRBD2. The J call may be mistaken, given a closer DNA end match to TRBJ2-7. Per germline, CDR1 SGHRS and CDR2 YFSETQ. CDR3 length equals 18 residues. For the CDR3, the DNA is TGCGCCAGCAGCTTCGGACTAGCATCTTATACCTTCTCCTACGAGCAGTACTTC. Its translation: CASSFGLASYTFSYEQYF.

This rearrangement joins TRBV9 to TRBJ1-4; D call uncertain. CDR3 length: 14 amino acids. Germline CDR1 reads SGDLS; CDR2 reads YYNGEE. The V and J ends lost 4 bases and 4 bases respectively, with 11 bases between them. CDR3 coding DNA: TGTGCCAGCAGCTACCGGGGAGGTAATGAAAAACTGTTTTTT. Encoded protein: CASSYRGGNEKLFF.

The chain links TRBV10-3 to TRBJ2-7; 9 nucleotides align to TRBD1. V trimming: 7 bases; J trimming: 3 bases; junction bases outside the gene matches: 7. From germline, CDR1 is ENHRY and CDR2 SYGVKD. The length of the CDR3 is 14 residues. The CDR3 spells CAINPGTGSYEQYF. CDR3 sequence (DNA): TGTGCCATCAACCCCGGGACAGGGAGCTACGAGCAGTACTTC.

This chain links TRBV7-2 with TRBJ1-3; TRBD1 agrees at 7 bases. The CDR3 extends over 15 amino acids. The junction had 5 bases not matched to a gene; V was cut back by 0 bases and J by 6 bases. The V gene's germline CDR1 is SGHTA and CDR2 FQGNSA. CDR3 amino acids: CASSLAGQLENTIYF. CDR3 coding DNA: TGTGCCAGCAGCTTAGCGGGACAGCTAGAAAACACCATATATTTT.

The chain carries TRBV2 and TRBJ1-2; D is possibly TRBD1 (6 bases). CDR3 length equals 13 residues. V was shortened by 6 bases and J by 8 bases, with 16 bases between the two germline ends. The V gene's germline CDR1 is SNHLY and CDR2 FYNNEI. The CDR3 is CASRDSLGWGYTF. The CDR3 DNA reads TGTGCCAGCAGGGACAGTCTGGGGTGGGGCTACACCTTC.

The chain recombines TRBV7-9 with TRBJ1-1; 10 bases align to TRBD1. In germline, CDR1 is SEHNR, CDR2 FQNEAQ (reference sequence). The junction had 6 bases not matched to a gene; V was cut back by 6 bases and J by 5 bases. The CDR3 covers 14 residues. The CDR3 spells CASRSGTGVTEAFF. Here the CDR3 DNA reads TGTGCCAGCAGATCCGGGACAGGGGTAACTGAAGCTTTCTTT.

This clone was counted between two and nine times. The CDR3 DNA sequence: TGTGCCAGCAGCCCAAGACAGGGGGCGTTGGGCTACACCTTC. It translates to CASSPRQGALGYTF. This chain links TRBV9 with TRBJ1-2, with 10 bases aligning to TRBD1. The CDR3 is 14 amino acids. V lost 4 bases, J lost 8 bases, and 8 bases stayed unmatched. Germline CDR1 is SGDLS and CDR2 is YYNGEE.

The rearrangement joins TRBV7-2 to TRBJ1-6; a weak D match, TRBD1 (6 bases). V was pared by 5 bases and J by 8 bases, with 19 bases between. The length of the CDR3 is 16 residues. CDR1 and CDR2 (germline): SGHTA, FQGNSA. CDR3 DNA sequence: TGTGCCAGCAGCCCCTCTCAGGGGTCAAGGGATTCACCCCTCCACTTT. Translation gives CASSPSQGSRDSPLHF.

In this sample, this clone turned up a few times. The chain combines TRBV15 with TRBJ1-2; D ambiguous. Germline lookup yields CDR1 LNHNV and CDR2 YYDKDF (reference sequence). V gave up 5 bases and J gave up 5 bases, with 9 bases separating them. The CDR3 extends over 12 amino acids. Here the CDR3 DNA reads TGTGCCACCAGCGGAGGAGATTATGGCTACACCTTC. As protein: CATSGGDYGYTF. The full variable domain, with the rest looked up from reference TRBV15 and TRBJ1-2, is DAMVIQNPRYQVTQFGKPVTLSCSQTLNHNVMYWYQQKSSQAPKLLFHYYDKDFNNEADTPDNFQSRRPNTSFCFLDIRSPGLGDTAMYLCATSGGDYGYTFGSGTRLTVV.

This sequence joins TRBV23-1 and TRBJ2-4; 9 nucleotides agree with TRBD2. TRBV23-1 is an open reading frame, and its role is uncertain. Trimming removed 4 bases from V and 2 bases from J; junction bases left unmatched: 12. This CDR3 contains 18 residues. In DNA, the CDR3 is TGCGCCAGCAGTCTCCTACCCTTAGCGGGGGCGTCCAAAAACATTCAGTACTTC. Its translation: CASSLLPLAGASKNIQYF.

J is TRBJ2-7 and V is TRBV5-5; 9 bases match TRBD1. The CDR3 covers 14 residues. Germline V lookup: CDR1 SGHKS, CDR2 YYEKEE (reference sequence). The V segment lost 1 base and the J segment 5 bases; nucleotides outside the gene matches: 4. Here the CDR3 DNA reads TGTGCCAGCAGCTTGCAGACAGGGGGAAACGAGCAGTACTTC. Translated, it gives CASSLQTGGNEQYF.

This chain links TRBV30 with TRBJ2-7; TRBD1 matches at 7 bases. The CDR3 consists of 12 residues. The germline V gene encodes CDR1 GTSNPN and CDR2 SVGIG (reference sequence). With V trimmed by 6 bases and J by 0 bases, 2 bases remained unmatched. CDR3 loop: CACGQVSYEQYF. DNA for the CDR3: TGTGCCTGCGGACAGGTCTCCTACGAGCAGTACTTC.

The V and J genes are TRBV6-1 and TRBJ2-5; unclear D gene. This CDR3 spans 11 amino acids. The germline gives CDR1 MNHNS, CDR2 SASEGT. The V end was cut by 3 bases, the J end by 14 bases, with 13 bases between. As DNA, the CDR3 is TGTGCCAGCAGTGATTTCCCCCGGGTTTACTTC. This codes for CASSDFPRVYF.

Only one count was recorded for this clone. The genes are TRBV5-8 and TRBJ2-7, with 11 bases aligning to TRBD1. V was clipped by 3 bases and J by 5 bases; unmatched bases: 7. The germline gives CDR1 SGHTS, CDR2 YDEGEE. The CDR3 has 15 amino acids. The CDR3 reads CASSYRTGGLDEQYF. In DNA form, the CDR3 reads TGTGCCAGCAGCTATCGGACAGGGGGCCTCGACGAGCAGTACTTC.

V usage is TRBV6-5 and J usage is TRBJ1-2; D is unresolved. The germline V gene encodes CDR1 MNHEY and CDR2 SVGAGI. Trimming left V 0 bases short and J 4 bases short, with 9 bases between. This CDR3 spans 14 amino acids. The CDR3 DNA follows: TGTGCCAGCAGTTACTCGAGAGGGAGCTATGGCTACACCTTC. Translating gives CASSYSRGSYGYTF.

This clone was counted between two and nine times. V and J are TRBV16 and TRBJ2-7, with D possibly TRBD1 on 6 matching bases. Germline assignment: CDR1 KGHSY and CDR2 FQNENV. This CDR3 is built from 16 residues. Trimming cost V 0 bases and J 2 bases, with 14 bases left between them. The CDR3 reads CASSQSRLGAAYEQYF. The CDR3 DNA sequence: TGTGCCAGCAGCCAATCACGGCTGGGGGCAGCCTACGAGCAGTACTTC.

This clone was observed a handful of times. The V gene is TRBV25-1, the J gene TRBJ1-2, with TRBD1 matching 9 bases. The CDR3 sequence is 14 residues long. Germline V gives CDR1 MGHDK, CDR2 SYGVNS. The trim removed 3 bases at V and 8 bases at J, leaving 7 bases unmatched. This CDR3 is CASSDGDRVGGYTF. CDR3 coding DNA: TGTGCCAGCAGTGATGGGGACAGGGTGGGCGGCTACACCTTC.